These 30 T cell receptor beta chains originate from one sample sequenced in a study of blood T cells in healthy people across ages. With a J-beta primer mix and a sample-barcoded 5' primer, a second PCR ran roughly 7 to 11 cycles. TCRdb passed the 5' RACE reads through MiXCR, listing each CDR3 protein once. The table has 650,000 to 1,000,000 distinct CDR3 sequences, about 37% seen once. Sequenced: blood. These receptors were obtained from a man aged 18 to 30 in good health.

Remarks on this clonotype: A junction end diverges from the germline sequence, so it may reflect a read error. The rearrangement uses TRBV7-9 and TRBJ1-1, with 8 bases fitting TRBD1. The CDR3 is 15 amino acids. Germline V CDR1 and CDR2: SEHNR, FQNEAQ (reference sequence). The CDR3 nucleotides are TGTGTCAGCCGATATCCCGACAGGGGAGGGACTGAAGCTTTCTTT. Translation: CVSRYPDRGGTEAFF.

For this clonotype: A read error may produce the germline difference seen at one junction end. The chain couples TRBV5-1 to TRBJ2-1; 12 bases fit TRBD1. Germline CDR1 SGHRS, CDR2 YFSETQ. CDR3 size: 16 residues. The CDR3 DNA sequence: TGCGCCAGCAGCTTTGCCGGGACAGGGGGCTACAATGAGCGGTTCTTC. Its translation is CASSFAGTGGYNERFF.

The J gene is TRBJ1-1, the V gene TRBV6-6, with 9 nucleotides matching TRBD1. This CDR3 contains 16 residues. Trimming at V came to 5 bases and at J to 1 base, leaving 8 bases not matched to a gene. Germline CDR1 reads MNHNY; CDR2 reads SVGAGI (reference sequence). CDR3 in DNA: TGTGCCAGCAGTGATACAGGGGGCGCGAGGAACACTGAAGCTTTCTTT. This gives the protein CASSDTGGARNTEAFF.

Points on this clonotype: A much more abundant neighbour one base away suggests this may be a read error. The CDR3 sequence: CSVLGQATPYGYTF. The CDR3 nucleotides read TGCAGCGTTCTGGGACAGGCAACTCCCTATGGCTACACCTTC. The chain is built from TRBV29-1 and TRBJ1-2; TRBD1 aligns across 8 bases. Germline V gene lookup returns CDR1 SQVTM and CDR2 ANQGSEA. The trim removed 5 bases at V and 4 bases at J, leaving 9 bases unmatched. The CDR3 is 14 amino acids.

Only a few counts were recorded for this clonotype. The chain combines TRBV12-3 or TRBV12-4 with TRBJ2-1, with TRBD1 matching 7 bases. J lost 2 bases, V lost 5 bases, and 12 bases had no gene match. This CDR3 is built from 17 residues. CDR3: CASSTIEQGLTYNEQFF. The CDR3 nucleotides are TGTGCCAGCAGTACAATCGAACAGGGGTTAACCTACAATGAGCAGTTCTTC.

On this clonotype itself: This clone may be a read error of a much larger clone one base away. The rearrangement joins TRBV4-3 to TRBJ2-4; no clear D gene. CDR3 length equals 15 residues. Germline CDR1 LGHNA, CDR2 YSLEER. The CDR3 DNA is TGCGCCAGCAGCCAAGATTCAGTAGCCAAAAGCATTCAGTACTTC. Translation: CASSQDSVAKSIQYF.

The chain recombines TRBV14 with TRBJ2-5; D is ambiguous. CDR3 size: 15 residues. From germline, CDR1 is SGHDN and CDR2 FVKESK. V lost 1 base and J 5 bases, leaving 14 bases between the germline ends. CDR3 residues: CASSQVSATLETQYF. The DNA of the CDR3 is TGTGCCAGCAGCCAAGTTTCAGCGACATTGGAGACCCAGTACTTC.

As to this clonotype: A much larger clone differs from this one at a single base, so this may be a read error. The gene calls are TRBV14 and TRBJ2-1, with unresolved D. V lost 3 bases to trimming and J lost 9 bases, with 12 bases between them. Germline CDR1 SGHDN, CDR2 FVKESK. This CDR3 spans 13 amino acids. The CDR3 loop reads CASSHDWRTEQFF. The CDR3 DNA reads TGTGCCAGCAGCCACGATTGGCGTACTGAGCAGTTCTTC.

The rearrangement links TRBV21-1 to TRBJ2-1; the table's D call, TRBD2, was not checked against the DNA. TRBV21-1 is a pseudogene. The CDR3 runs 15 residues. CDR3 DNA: TGTGCCAGCAGCAAACGGGTTAGAAGACCCGGTGAGCAGTTCTTC. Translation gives CASSKRVRRPGEQFF.

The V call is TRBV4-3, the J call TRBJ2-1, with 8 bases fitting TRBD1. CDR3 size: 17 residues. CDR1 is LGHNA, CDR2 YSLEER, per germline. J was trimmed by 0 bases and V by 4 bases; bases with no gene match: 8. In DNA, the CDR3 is TGCGCCAGCAGCCGGCGGACAGGGCCTAGCTCCTACAATGAGCAGTTCTTC. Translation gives CASSRRTGPSSYNEQFF.

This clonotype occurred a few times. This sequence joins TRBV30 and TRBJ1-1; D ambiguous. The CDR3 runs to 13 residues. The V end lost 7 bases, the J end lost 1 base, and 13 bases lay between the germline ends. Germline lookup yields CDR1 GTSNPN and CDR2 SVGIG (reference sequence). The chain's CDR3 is CAYRPGRNTEAFF. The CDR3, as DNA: TGTGCCTACCGACCCGGGAGGAACACTGAAGCTTTCTTT.

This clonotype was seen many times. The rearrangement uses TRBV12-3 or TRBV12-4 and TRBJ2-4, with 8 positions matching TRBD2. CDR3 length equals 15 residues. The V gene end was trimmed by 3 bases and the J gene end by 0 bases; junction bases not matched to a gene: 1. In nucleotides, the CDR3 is TGTGCCAGCAGTTTCGGGGGGGGAGCCAAAAACATTCAGTACTTC. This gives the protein CASSFGGGAKNIQYF.

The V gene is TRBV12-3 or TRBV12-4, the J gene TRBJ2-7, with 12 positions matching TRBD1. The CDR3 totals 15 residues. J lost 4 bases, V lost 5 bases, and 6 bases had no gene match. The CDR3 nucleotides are TGTGCCAGCAGTGGACCGGGACAGGGGGCTTACGAGCAGTACTTC. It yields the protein CASSGPGQGAYEQYF.

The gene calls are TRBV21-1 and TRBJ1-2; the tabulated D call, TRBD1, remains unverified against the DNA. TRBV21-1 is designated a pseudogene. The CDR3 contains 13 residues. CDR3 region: CVSSGQDSHGYTF. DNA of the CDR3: TGTGTCAGCAGCGGCCAGGACAGTCATGGTTACACCTTC.

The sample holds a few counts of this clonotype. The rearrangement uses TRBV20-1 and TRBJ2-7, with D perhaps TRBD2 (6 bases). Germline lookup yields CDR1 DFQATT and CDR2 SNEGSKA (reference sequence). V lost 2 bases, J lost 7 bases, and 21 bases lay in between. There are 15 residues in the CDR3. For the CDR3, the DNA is TGCAGTGCTAGAAAGGAGGGAGAGAATTCCAATGAGCAGTACTTC. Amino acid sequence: CSARKEGENSNEQYF.

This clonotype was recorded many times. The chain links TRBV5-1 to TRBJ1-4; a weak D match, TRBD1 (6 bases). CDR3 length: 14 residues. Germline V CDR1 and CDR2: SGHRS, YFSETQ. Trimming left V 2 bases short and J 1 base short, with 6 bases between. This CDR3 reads CASSLQGTNEKLFF. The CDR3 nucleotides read TGCGCCAGCAGCTTACAGGGAACTAATGAAAAACTGTTTTTT.

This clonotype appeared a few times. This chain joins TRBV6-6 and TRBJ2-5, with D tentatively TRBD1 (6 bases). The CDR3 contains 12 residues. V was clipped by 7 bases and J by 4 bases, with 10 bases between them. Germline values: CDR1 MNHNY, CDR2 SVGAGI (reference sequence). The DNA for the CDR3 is TGTGCCAGCAATCAGGGGATAGAGACCCAGTACTTC. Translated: CASNQGIETQYF.

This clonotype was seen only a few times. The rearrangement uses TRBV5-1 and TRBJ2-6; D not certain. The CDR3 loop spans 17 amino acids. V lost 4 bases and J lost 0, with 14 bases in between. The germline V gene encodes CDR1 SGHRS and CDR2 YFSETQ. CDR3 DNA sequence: TGCGCCAGCAGCCCTCTAGTGATTAGCTCTGGGGCCAACGTCCTGACTTTC. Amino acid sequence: CASSPLVISSGANVLTF. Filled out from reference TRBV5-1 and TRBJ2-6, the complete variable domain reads KAGVTQTPRYLIKTRGQQVTLSCSPISGHRSVSWYQQTPGQGLQFLFEYFSETQRNKGNFPGRFSGRQFSNSRSEMNVSTLELGDSALYLCASSPLVISSGANVLTFGAGSRLTVL.

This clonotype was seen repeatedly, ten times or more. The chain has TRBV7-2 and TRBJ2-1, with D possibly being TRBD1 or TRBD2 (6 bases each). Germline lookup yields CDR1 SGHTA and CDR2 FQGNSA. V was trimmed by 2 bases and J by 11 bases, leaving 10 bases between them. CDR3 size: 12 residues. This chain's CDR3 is CASSLQGGQQFF. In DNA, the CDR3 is TGTGCCAGCAGCTTACAAGGGGGGCAGCAGTTCTTC. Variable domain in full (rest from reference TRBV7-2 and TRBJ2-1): GAGVSQSPSNKVTEKGKDVELRCDPISGHTALYWYRQSLGQGLEFLIYFQGNSAPDKSGLPSDRFSAERTGGSVSTLTIQRTQQEDSAVYLCASSLQGGQQFFGPGTRLTVL.

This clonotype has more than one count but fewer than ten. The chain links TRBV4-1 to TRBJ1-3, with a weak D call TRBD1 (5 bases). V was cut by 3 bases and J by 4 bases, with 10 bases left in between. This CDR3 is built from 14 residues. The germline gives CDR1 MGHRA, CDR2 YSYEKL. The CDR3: CASSQTASGNTIYF. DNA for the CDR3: TGCGCCAGCAGCCAGACAGCGTCGGGAAACACCATATATTTT.

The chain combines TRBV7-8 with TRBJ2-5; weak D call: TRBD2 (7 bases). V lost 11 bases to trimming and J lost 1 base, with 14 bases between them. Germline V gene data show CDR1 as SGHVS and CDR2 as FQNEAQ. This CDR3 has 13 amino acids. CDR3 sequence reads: CAVKGGVQETQYF. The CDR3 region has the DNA TGTGCCGTAAAGGGGGGGGTCCAAGAGACCCAGTACTTC.

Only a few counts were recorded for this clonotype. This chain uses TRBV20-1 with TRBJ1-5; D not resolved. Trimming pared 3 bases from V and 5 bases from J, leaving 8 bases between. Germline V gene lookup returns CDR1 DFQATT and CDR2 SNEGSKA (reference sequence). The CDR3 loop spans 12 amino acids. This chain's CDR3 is CSARRNHQPQHF. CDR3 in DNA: TGCAGTGCTAGGCGCAACCATCAGCCCCAGCATTTT.

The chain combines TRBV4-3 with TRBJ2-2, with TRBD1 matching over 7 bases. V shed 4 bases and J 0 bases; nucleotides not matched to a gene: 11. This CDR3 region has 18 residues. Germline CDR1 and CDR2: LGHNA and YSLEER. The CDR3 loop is CASSLGTAVPSNTGELFF. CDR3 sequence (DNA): TGCGCCAGCAGCCTGGGGACAGCAGTTCCATCGAACACCGGGGAGCTGTTTTTT.

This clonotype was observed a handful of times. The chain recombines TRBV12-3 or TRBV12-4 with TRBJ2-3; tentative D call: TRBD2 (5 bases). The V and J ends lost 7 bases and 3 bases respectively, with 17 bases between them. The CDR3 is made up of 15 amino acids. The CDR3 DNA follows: TGTGCCAGCATCCTCTTTAGTGGGGAGACAGATACGCAGTATTTT. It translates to CASILFSGETDTQYF.

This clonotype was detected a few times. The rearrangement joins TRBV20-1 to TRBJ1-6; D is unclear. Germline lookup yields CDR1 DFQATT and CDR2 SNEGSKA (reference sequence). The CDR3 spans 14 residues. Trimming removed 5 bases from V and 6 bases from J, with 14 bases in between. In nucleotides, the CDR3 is TGCAGTGCTGCCCGTCCTCGGCGTAATTCACCCCTCCACTTT. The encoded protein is CSAARPRRNSPLHF.

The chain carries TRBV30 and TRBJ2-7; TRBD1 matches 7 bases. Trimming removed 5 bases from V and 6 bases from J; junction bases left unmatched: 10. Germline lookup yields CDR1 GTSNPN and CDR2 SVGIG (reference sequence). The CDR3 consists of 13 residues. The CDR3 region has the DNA TGTGCCTGGGCGGCAGGGGGAATTGGCGAGCAGTACTTC. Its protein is CAWAAGGIGEQYF.

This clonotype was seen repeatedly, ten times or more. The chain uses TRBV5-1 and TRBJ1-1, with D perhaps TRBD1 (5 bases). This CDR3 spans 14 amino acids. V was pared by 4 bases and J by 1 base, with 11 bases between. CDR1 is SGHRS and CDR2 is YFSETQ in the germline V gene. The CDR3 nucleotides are TGCGCCAGCAGCCCTGGACATACGAACACTGAAGCTTTCTTT. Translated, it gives CASSPGHTNTEAFF. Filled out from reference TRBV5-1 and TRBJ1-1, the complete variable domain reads KAGVTQTPRYLIKTRGQQVTLSCSPISGHRSVSWYQQTPGQGLQFLFEYFSETQRNKGNFPGRFSGRQFSNSRSEMNVSTLELGDSALYLCASSPGHTNTEAFFGQGTRLTVV.

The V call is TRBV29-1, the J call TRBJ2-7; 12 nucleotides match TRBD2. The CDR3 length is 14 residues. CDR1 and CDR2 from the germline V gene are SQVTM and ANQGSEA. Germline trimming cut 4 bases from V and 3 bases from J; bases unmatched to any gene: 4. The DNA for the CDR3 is TGCAGCGTTGGGCTAGCGGGAGGGTACTACGAGCAGTACTTC. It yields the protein CSVGLAGGYYEQYF.

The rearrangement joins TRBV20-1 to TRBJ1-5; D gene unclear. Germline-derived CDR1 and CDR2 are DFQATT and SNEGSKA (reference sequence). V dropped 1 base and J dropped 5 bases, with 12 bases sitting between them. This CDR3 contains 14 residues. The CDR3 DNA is TGCAGTGCTAGAGTAGGCCCTTCGGATCAGCCCCAGCATTTT. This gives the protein CSARVGPSDQPQHF.

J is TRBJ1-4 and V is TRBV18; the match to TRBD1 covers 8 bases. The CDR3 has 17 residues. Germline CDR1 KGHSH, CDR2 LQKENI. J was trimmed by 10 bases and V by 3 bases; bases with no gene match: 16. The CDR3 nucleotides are TGTGCCAGCTCACCGGGACAGGCCACGAGGGGATCGGGAAAACTGTTTTTT. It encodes CASSPGQATRGSGKLFF.